This T cell receptor beta chain was sequenced in a study of blood T cells in healthy people across ages. Study-level points and caveats: Because donor CMV status was unknown, expanded clonotype changes were possibly confounded. Diversity of TCR beta per million T cells declined in a roughly linear way with age.

Primed by a sample-barcoded 5' primer and a J-beta primer mix, a second PCR proceeded for about 6 to 11 cycles. MiXCR was run by TCRdb on the 5' RACE reads, yielding one entry per CDR3 protein. The data contain under 1,100,000 distinct CDR3 sequences, approximately 25% of them singletons. This clonotype was observed a handful of times. Antigen specificity is unknown. CDR3 size: 15 residues. Germline V gives CDR1 DFQATT, CDR2 SNEGSKA (reference sequence). Trimming at V came to 3 bases and at J to 1 base, leaving 8 bases not matched to a gene. The sample was also reused in another study, on T cells of mothers and their children. That work adds: Second-round PCR products received sample barcodes and 2-4 random nucleotides from the M1S primer. Some 2.7 million TCR beta reads per child versus over 9 million per mother.

This TCR derives from a girl aged 2-9 years in good health. The sequenced material came from blood. The chain recombines TRBV20-1 with TRBJ1-2; 7 nucleotides align to TRBD1. The CDR3 nucleotides are TGCAGTGCTAGGGGAGGGGGCCCTTATAACTATGGCTACACCTTC. Its translation: CSARGGGPYNYGYTF.